A selection of T cell receptor beta chains follows, all from one sample in a study of blood T cell repertoires in COVID-19. Clones were sequenced by immunoSEQ multiplex PCR, and TCRdb holds only the in-frame ones, with some missing. The sample has around 210,000 clones; 85% are singletons. The sequenced sample consisted of peripheral blood. Every receptor here comes from a man in his sixties with COVID-19, enrolled during active disease. The CDR3 runs from the conserved cysteine through the conserved F or W. Each record gives: V gene, D gene, J gene, clone size, CDR3 protein, CDR3 DNA. D genes are given only for firm matches. Size is omitted from some rows. Given values are once, few, many or a class for expanded clones.

V: TRBV15; D: .; J: TRBJ1-2; size: .; CDR3: CATSRDRGGSGYGYTF; DNA: TGTGCCACCAGCAGAGATCGTGGGGGCTCGGGCTATGGCTACACCTTC
V: TRBV6-5; D: TRBD1; J: TRBJ1-1; size: .; CDR3: CASSPGQWVAEAFF; DNA: TGTGCCAGCAGCCCGGGACAGTGGGTCGCTGAAGCTTTCTTT
V: TRBV10-3; D: .; J: TRBJ1-2; size: .; CDR3: CAIRTETSNYGYTF; DNA: TGTGCCATCAGGACAGAGACTTCTAACTATGGCTACACCTTC
V: TRBV5-1; D: .; J: TRBJ2-7; size: .; CDR3: CASSLGAGSSYEQYF; DNA: TGCGCCAGCAGCTTGGGGGCAGGTAGTTCCTACGAGCAGTACTTC
V: TRBV2; D: TRBD1; J: TRBJ1-2; size: .; CDR3: CASSHNRDRGNYTF; DNA: TGTGCCAGCAGTCATAACCGGGACAGGGGGAACTACACCTTC
V: TRBV5-6; D: .; J: TRBJ1-5; size: once; CDR3: CANRPSRARGNQPQHF; DNA: TGTGCCAACCGGCCGTCGAGGGCTAGGGGCAATCAGCCCCAGCATTTT
V: TRBV12-3/TRBV12-4; D: .; J: TRBJ2-7; size: .; CDR3: CASSFGTVLEQYF; DNA: TGTGCCAGCAGTTTTGGTACAGTCCTCGAGCAGTACTTC
V: TRBV11-3; D: TRBD1; J: TRBJ1-4; size: .; CDR3: CASSFTGGFFEKLFF; DNA: TGTGCCAGCAGTTTTACAGGGGGCTTCTTTGAAAAACTGTTTTTT
V: TRBV3-1/TRBV3-2; D: .; J: TRBJ1-6; size: .; CDR3: CASSQGTETNSPLHF; DNA: TGTGCCAGCAGCCAAGGGACAGAGACTAATTCACCCCTCCACTTT
V: TRBV7-6; D: TRBD2; J: TRBJ2-3; size: .; CDR3: CASSGTSYGTTPEQYF; DNA: TGTGCCAGCAGCGGGACGTCCTACGGGACTACACCCGAGCAGTATTTT
V: TRBV7-9; D: .; J: TRBJ1-3; size: once; CDR3: CASSFESGNTIYF; DNA: TGTGCCAGCAGCTTCGAGTCTGGAAACACCATATATTTT
V: TRBV28; D: TRBD1; J: TRBJ1-4; size: .; CDR3: CASSSSWSGQGKKLFF; DNA: TGTGCCAGCAGTTCCTCCTGGTCGGGACAGGGAAAAAAACTGTTTTTT
V: TRBV7-8; D: TRBD1; J: TRBJ1-4; size: .; CDR3: CASSLARQGGEKLFF; DNA: TGTGCCAGCAGCTTAGCCCGACAGGGGGGTGAAAAACTGTTTTTT
V: TRBV4-1; D: .; J: TRBJ2-7; size: .; CDR3: CASSPRLRGEQYF; DNA: TGCGCCAGCAGCCCGAGACTGAGAGGGGAGCAGTACTTC
V: TRBV6-1; D: TRBD2; J: TRBJ2-1; size: .; CDR3: CASSEMLAGFSYNEQFF; DNA: TGTGCCAGCAGTGAAATGCTAGCGGGTTTCTCCTACAATGAGCAGTTCTTC